The entry below gives a single TCR beta chain sequence along with its context. Its antigen is unknown. Trimming removed 0 bases from V and 11 bases from J, with 30 bases in between. Germline V gene lookup returns CDR1 SGHRS and CDR2 YFSETQ. This CDR3 has 20 residues. The PCR was carried out with 60 Vbeta primers and 13 Jbeta primers. Original data processing: Unique TCR beta chains totaled some 80 million in a later count, with around 11 million of them shared. Measured with immunoSEQ multiplex PCR; TCRdb has only the in-frame clones, and not every one. V and J calls and clone size are as listed in that table; D and trimming were resolved from the DNA. Among some 130,000 clones listed, 77% were seen once. The sample comes from a study of cytomegalovirus exposure and HLA in healthy donors. The study, taken as a whole, reports: Certain indistinguishable V segments, among them TRBV6-2 and TRBV6-3, were excluded. A later analysis linked 15,000 to 20,000 TCR beta sequences to HLA alleles at 0.05 false discovery rate. V- and J-gene trimming in TCR beta was tied to a missense DCLRE1C variant by an analysis performed later.

The chain combines TRBV5-1 with TRBJ1-6, with TRBD1 as a possible D gene (5 bases). Specimen: PBMCs. The sequence was collected from a male donor in good health and CMV-seronegative. The CDR3 bases are TGCGCCAGCAGCTTGGGGGTTTCCGAGACAGACTTGCGCATCCGGACACCCCTCCACTTT. Its protein product is CASSLGVSETDLRIRTPLHF.